Sequencing of this T cell receptor beta chain was carried out in a study of cytomegalovirus exposure and HLA in healthy donors. This CDR3 spans 15 amino acids. In germline, CDR1 is GTSNPN, CDR2 SVGIG (reference sequence). Losses at the gene ends were 4 bases for V and 2 bases for J; bases not matched to a gene: 7. Sequencing used immunoSEQ multiplex PCR; TCRdb keeps in-frame clones, though not all of them. The sample lists more than 85,000 clones; about 88% were seen once. This chain connects TRBV30 to TRBJ2-5, with 10 bases that match TRBD2. This TCR came from a woman in her late teens or twenties in good health and CMV-seropositive. The sample taken for sequencing was PBMCs. In nucleotides, the CDR3 is TGTGCCTGGAAGAGAGGACTAGCGGCACAAGAGACCCAGTACTTC. Its translation: CAWKRGLAAQETQYF.